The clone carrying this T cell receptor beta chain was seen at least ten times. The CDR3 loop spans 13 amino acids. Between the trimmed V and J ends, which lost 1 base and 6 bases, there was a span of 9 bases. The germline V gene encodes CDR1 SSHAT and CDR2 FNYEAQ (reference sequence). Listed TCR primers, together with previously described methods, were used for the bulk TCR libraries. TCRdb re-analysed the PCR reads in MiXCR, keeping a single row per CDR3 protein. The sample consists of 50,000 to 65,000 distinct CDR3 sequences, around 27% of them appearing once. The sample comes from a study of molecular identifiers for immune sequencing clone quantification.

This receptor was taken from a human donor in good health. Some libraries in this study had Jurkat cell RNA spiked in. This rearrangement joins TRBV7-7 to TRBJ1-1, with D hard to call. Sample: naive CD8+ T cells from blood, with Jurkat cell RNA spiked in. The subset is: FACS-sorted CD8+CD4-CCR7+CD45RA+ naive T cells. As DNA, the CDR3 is TGTGCCAGCAGCTTAGATATTACGGCTGAAGCTTTCTTT. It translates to CASSLDITAEAFF.